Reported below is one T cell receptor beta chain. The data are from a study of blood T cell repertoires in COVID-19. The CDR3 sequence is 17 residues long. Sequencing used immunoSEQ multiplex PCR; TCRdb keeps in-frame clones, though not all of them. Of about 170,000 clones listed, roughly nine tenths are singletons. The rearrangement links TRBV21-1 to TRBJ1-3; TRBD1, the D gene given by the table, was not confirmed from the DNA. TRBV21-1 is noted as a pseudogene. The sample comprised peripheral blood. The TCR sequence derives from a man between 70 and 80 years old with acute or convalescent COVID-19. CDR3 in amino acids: CASSKLLTGAYGNTIYF. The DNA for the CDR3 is TGTGCCAGCAGCAAGCTCCTAACAGGGGCTTACGGAAACACCATATATTTT.